A single sample is the source of the 29 T cell receptor beta chains below, sequenced in a study of beta chain features in type 1 diabetes. All of the isolated RNA was reverse transcribed, so expressed TCRB transcripts were sequenced. Clones were sequenced by immunoSEQ multiplex PCR, and TCRdb holds only the in-frame ones, with some missing. The table shows over 300,000 clones, with 6.5% to 10% occurring only once. The sequenced material came from central memory CD4+ T cells from blood. These receptors all stem from a woman aged 18-29 years in good health.

This clone was counted a few times. This rearrangement joins TRBV2 to TRBJ1-2; D gene unclear. Looked up from germline, CDR1 is SNHLY and CDR2 is FYNNEI. The length of the CDR3 is 13 residues. Deletions cut 3 bases from V and 2 bases from J, with 7 bases between. CDR3: CASSETTNYGYTF. The CDR3 DNA sequence: TGTGCCAGCAGTGAGACAACAAACTATGGCTACACCTTC.

This clone showed up many times. This sequence joins TRBV2 and TRBJ1-5; 7 bases line up with TRBD1. The V and J ends lost 4 bases and 1 base, in that order; junction bases with no gene match: 7. This CDR3 region has 16 residues. Per germline, CDR1 SNHLY and CDR2 FYNNEI. The CDR3 sequence is CASSASGGRSNQPQHF. The CDR3 DNA reads TGTGCCAGCAGTGCGTCAGGGGGTCGGAGCAATCAGCCCCAGCATTTT. The variable domain in full, with the rest retrieved from reference TRBV2 and TRBJ1-5, is EPEVTQTPSHQVTQMGQEVILRCVPISNHLYFYWYRQILGQKVEFLVSFYNNEISEKSEIFDDQFSVERPDGSNFTLKIRSTKLEDSAMYFCASSASGGRSNQPQHFGDGTRLSIL.

This sequence joins TRBV7-2 and TRBJ2-6, with a possible D match to TRBD1 (5 bases). Germline assignment: CDR1 SGHTA and CDR2 FQGNSA. CDR3 length equals 15 residues. Trimming pared 5 bases from V and 4 bases from J, leaving 12 bases between. For the CDR3, the DNA is TGTGCCAGCAGCCCTCACAGGACCGGGGCCAACGTCCTGACTTTC. This translates into CASSPHRTGANVLTF. The variable domain in full, completed from reference TRBV7-2 and TRBJ2-6, reads GAGVSQSPSNKVTEKGKDVELRCDPISGHTALYWYRQSLGQGLEFLIYFQGNSAPDKSGLPSDRFSAERTGGSVSTLTIQRTQQEDSAVYLCASSPHRTGANVLTFGAGSRLTVL.

This clone showed up many times. The rearrangement uses TRBV7-2 and TRBJ2-2; D ambiguous. V was trimmed by 3 bases and J by 1 base, leaving 3 bases between them. CDR1 is SGHTA and CDR2 is FQGNSA in the germline V gene. This CDR3 contains 13 residues. CDR3: CASSFMNTGELFF. CDR3 DNA sequence: TGTGCCAGCAGCTTCATGAACACCGGGGAGCTGTTTTTT.

This clone was seen only a few times. The same CDR3 is also encoded by other DNA sequences in this sample. The rearrangement uses TRBV10-2 and TRBJ2-5; D remains ambiguous. The germline V and J ends were trimmed by 3 bases and 5 bases, with 10 bases remaining between them. The V gene's germline CDR1 is WSHSY and CDR2 SAAADI. The CDR3 extends over 13 amino acids. CDR3 region: CASSELGGETQYF. In nucleotides, the CDR3 is TGCGCCAGCAGTGAATTGGGTGGGGAGACCCAGTACTTC.

V gene TRBV6-5 combines with J gene TRBJ2-5; tentatively, D is TRBD2 (6 bases). V was shortened by 0 bases and J by 4 bases, with 6 bases between the two germline ends. CDR3 length: 13 amino acids. CDR1 and CDR2 (germline): MNHEY, SVGAGI. Here the CDR3 reads CASSYSGRETQYF. CDR3 nucleotide sequence: TGTGCCAGCAGTTACTCCGGGAGAGAGACCCAGTACTTC.

The gene calls are TRBV28 and TRBJ2-7; 9 nucleotides match TRBD1. Germline V lookup: CDR1 MDHEN, CDR2 SYDVKM. The CDR3 runs to 15 residues. J gave up 4 bases and V 6 bases, and 10 bases lay outside the gene matches. The CDR3 coding sequence is TGTGCCAGCAGCCCGGCAGGGGACAGGGTTTACGAGCAGTACTTC. Translating gives CASSPAGDRVYEQYF.

V is TRBV28 and J is TRBJ1-2; D is uncertain. This CDR3 has 13 amino acids. V lost 1 base to trimming and J lost 4 bases, with 7 bases between them. The germline gives CDR1 MDHEN, CDR2 SYDVKM. The DNA for the CDR3 is TGTGCCAGCAGTTTATCGGAGATCTATGGCTACACCTTC. Amino acids: CASSLSEIYGYTF.

This clone occurred a few times. The chain joins TRBV6-5 to TRBJ2-3, with D uncertain. The CDR3 is 13 residues long. Germline CDR1 and CDR2: MNHEY and SVGAGI. V was shortened by 6 bases and J by 5 bases, with 12 bases between the two germline ends. The CDR3 DNA sequence: TGTGCCAGCAGCGTTAGTAGGGAAGATACGCAGTATTTT. Translation gives CASSVSREDTQYF.

A remark on this clone: At one of its ends the junction is not consistent with the germline gene, which may arise from a read error. The same CDR3 is also encoded by other DNA sequences in this sample. J is TRBJ1-5 and V is TRBV7-2; no reliable D call. Germline V gene lookup returns CDR1 SGHTA and CDR2 FQGNSA. The CDR3 runs to 12 residues. The CDR3 region is CASSLFNQPQHF. In nucleotides, the CDR3 is TGTGCCAGCAGCCTCTTCAATCAGCCCCAGCACTTT.

CDR3 sequence (DNA): TGTGCCAGCAGACTAGCGGGAGGAGATACGCAGTATTTT. Translated, it gives CASRLAGGDTQYF. The chain has TRBV6-1 and TRBJ2-3; 12 positions agree with TRBD2. The CDR3 loop spans 13 amino acids. V lost 6 bases and J lost 5; bases outside the gene matches: 0. Germline V gene sequence: CDR1 MNHNS, CDR2 SASEGT.

This rearrangement joins TRBV18 to TRBJ2-5, with a tentative D call TRBD1 (5 bases). V was cut by 1 base and J by 3 bases, with 12 bases left in between. CDR3 size: 15 residues. Germline V lookup: CDR1 KGHSH, CDR2 LQKENI. CDR3 residues: CASSPRTIREETQYF. DNA of the CDR3: TGTGCCAGCTCACCACGGACGATCAGGGAAGAGACCCAGTACTTC.

This clone was detected a few times. The V and J genes are TRBV7-2 and TRBJ1-5; D is unresolved. The germline gives CDR1 SGHTA, CDR2 FQGNSA. V lost 1 base and J 5 bases, leaving 6 bases between the germline ends. CDR3 length equals 13 residues. The CDR3 loop reads CASSLGEHQPQHF. CDR3 nucleotides: TGTGCCAGCAGCTTAGGGGAGCATCAGCCCCAGCATTTT.

The CDR3 bases are TGTGCCAGCAGCTTAGCTTCTAGCGGGAAATGGAATGAGCAGTTCTTC. Protein: CASSLASSGKWNEQFF. The chain combines TRBV11-2 with TRBJ2-1; 9 nucleotides line up with TRBD2. The CDR3 totals 16 residues. Germline CDR1 reads SGHAT; CDR2 reads FQNNGV. V trimming: 1 base; J trimming: 7 bases; junction bases outside the gene matches: 8.

This clone was detected only a few times. V and J are TRBV4-2 and TRBJ2-2; D perhaps matches TRBD1 (6 bases). Trimming left V 4 bases short and J 6 bases short, with 15 bases between. CDR3 length equals 15 residues. Germline CDR1 and CDR2: LGHNA and YNFKEQ. CDR3 amino acids: CASSPLGQLAGELFF. The CDR3 nucleotides are TGTGCCAGCAGCCCCTTAGGACAGCTGGCCGGGGAGCTGTTTTTT.

This clone has more than one count but fewer than ten. The rearrangement links TRBV29-1 to TRBJ2-7; D is undetermined. Trimming took off 1 base at V and 2 bases at J, with 6 bases between the two ends. CDR1 is SQVTM and CDR2 is ANQGSEA in the germline V gene. The CDR3 length is 12 residues. The CDR3 region is CSVEGQAYEQYF. The CDR3 DNA is TGCAGCGTTGAAGGGCAAGCCTACGAGCAGTACTTC.

Concerning this clone: A much larger clone differs by one base, so this may be a read error. This sample includes further DNA sequences coding for the same CDR3. The chain links TRBV7-9 to TRBJ1-2, with 7 positions matching TRBD1. Trimming at V came to 5 bases and at J to 4 bases, leaving 1 base not matched to a gene. Germline assignment: CDR1 SEHNR and CDR2 FQNEAQ (reference sequence). This CDR3 is built from 12 residues. This CDR3 reads CASSRDSYGYTF. CDR3 sequence (DNA): TGTGCCAGCAGCCGGGACAGCTATGGCTACACCTTC. Based on the CDR3 plus reference TRBV7-9 and TRBJ1-2, the full variable domain is DTGVSQNPRHKITKRGQNVTFRCDPISEHNRLYWYRQTLGQGPEFLTYFQNEAQLEKSRLLSDRFSAERPKGSFSTLEIQRTEQGDSAMYLCASSRDSYGYTFGSGTRLTVV.

This chain joins TRBV21-1 and TRBJ2-7. TRBV21-1 is recorded as a pseudogene. The CDR3 totals 18 residues. CDR3 loop: CASTPFGPDGPLSYEQYF. In DNA, the CDR3 is TGTGCCAGCACGCCATTCGGGCCAGATGGGCCCCTGTCCTACGAGCAGTACTTC.

This chain's CDR3 is CASSLTPGTQETQYF. The CDR3, as DNA: TGTGCCAGCAGCTTGACCCCCGGGACTCAAGAGACCCAGTACTTC. The V and J genes are TRBV5-6 and TRBJ2-5, with TRBD2 as a possible D gene (6 bases). In germline, CDR1 is SGHDT, CDR2 YYEEEE. The CDR3 runs to 15 residues. Trimming stripped 1 base from V and 2 bases from J, with 12 bases between.

V is TRBV4-1 and J is TRBJ1-5; D uncertain. CDR1 MGHRA and CDR2 YSYEKL come from the germline V gene. V was shortened by 0 bases and J by 7 bases, with 13 bases between the two germline ends. CDR3 length: 15 amino acids. The CDR3 nucleotides are TGCGCCAGCAGCCAAGATCCAGGAGTCAAGCAGCCCCAGCATTTT. Its protein product is CASSQDPGVKQPQHF.

This clone turned up a few times. V usage is TRBV7-3 and J usage is TRBJ2-2; perhaps TRBD1 as D (5 bases). This CDR3 has 16 residues. V shed 1 base and J shed 5 bases, with 14 bases lying between them. The germline CDR1 and CDR2 sequences are SGHTA and FQGTGA. For the CDR3, the DNA is TGTGCCAGCAGCTTAATAGGGGCGGCCAGGACCGGGGAGCTGTTTTTT. Translated, it gives CASSLIGAARTGELFF.

The V and J genes are TRBV18 and TRBJ2-7; 13 nucleotides align to TRBD2. After removal of 2 bases from V and 0 bases from J, the junction contained 16 bases not matched to a gene. The CDR3 spans 21 residues. Germline CDR1 reads KGHSH; CDR2 reads LQKENI. The CDR3 DNA reads as TGTGCCAGCTCACCAGGGCCAGGGACTAGACTAGCGGGAGGCGGCTCCTACGAGCAGTACTTC. It yields the protein CASSPGPGTRLAGGGSYEQYF.

The chain joins TRBV7-2 to TRBJ2-7; D gene ambiguous. The germline CDR1 and CDR2 sequences are SGHTA and FQGNSA. V was cut by 3 bases and J by 3 bases, with 12 bases left in between. This CDR3 is 14 amino acids long. The CDR3 bases are TGTGCCAGCAGCTTGGCAGCCCAGGACTACGAGCAGTACTTC. This codes for CASSLAAQDYEQYF.

V usage is TRBV6-5 and J usage is TRBJ2-1, with TRBD2 identical over 8 bases. The V and J ends lost 2 bases and 7 bases, in that order; junction bases with no gene match: 4. The germline V gene has CDR1 MNHEY and CDR2 SVGAGI. The CDR3 is 14 residues long. CDR3 sequence: CASSYAGGMNEQFF. The CDR3 region has the DNA TGTGCCAGCAGTTACGCGGGAGGCATGAATGAGCAGTTCTTC.

This clone was counted only a few times. V usage is TRBV2 and J usage is TRBJ1-1; no clear D. V lost 7 bases and J 2 bases, leaving 8 bases between the germline ends. Germline V gene data show CDR1 as SNHLY and CDR2 as FYNNEI. This CDR3 comprises 12 residues. DNA for the CDR3: TGTGCCAGCACCCGGAGAAACACTGAAGCTTTCTTT. This translates into CASTRRNTEAFF.

This chain links TRBV9 with TRBJ1-1; D is unresolved. V was cut by 4 bases and J by 4 bases, with 14 bases left in between. CDR1 and CDR2 (germline): SGDLS, YYNGEE. The CDR3 totals 14 residues. This CDR3 is CASSFTRRGTEAFF. DNA for the CDR3: TGTGCCAGCAGCTTCACTAGACGCGGCACTGAAGCTTTCTTT.

This chain links TRBV13 with TRBJ1-2; D unclear. Trimming took off 0 bases at V and 2 bases at J, with 7 bases between the two ends. The CDR3 extends over 14 amino acids. Germline V CDR1 and CDR2: PRHDT, FYEKMQ (reference sequence). As DNA, the CDR3 is TGTGCCAGCAGCTTAGGAGCTCGAAACTATGGCTACACCTTC. Translated, it gives CASSLGARNYGYTF.

This clone was counted at least ten times. The chain links TRBV7-6 to TRBJ1-1, with no clear D. The CDR3 spans 13 residues. Germline CDR1 SGHVS, CDR2 FNYEAQ. The ends were cut back, 4 bases at V and 3 bases at J, with 9 bases in the middle. The CDR3 DNA follows: TGTGCCAGCAGCTCGACTTTGCACACTGAAGCTTTCTTT. It translates to CASSSTLHTEAFF. Together with reference TRBV7-6 and TRBJ1-1, the CDR3 gives the full variable domain: GAGVSQSPRYKVTKRGQDVALRCDPISGHVSLYWYRQALGQGPEFLTYFNYEAQQDKSGLPNDRFSAERPEGSISTLTIQRTEQRDSAMYRCASSSTLHTEAFFGQGTRLTVV.

This clone occurred a few times. CDR3 bases: TGCGCCAGCAGCCAAGATTGGGGGGGCGGGACAGATACGCAGTATTTT. Amino acid sequence: CASSQDWGGGTDTQYF. The chain links TRBV4-3 to TRBJ2-3; a possible D gene is TRBD2 (7 bases). The CDR3 is 16 residues long. With 0 bases removed from V and 3 bases from J, the gap between germline ends came to 13 bases. Germline CDR1 and CDR2: LGHNA and YSLEER.